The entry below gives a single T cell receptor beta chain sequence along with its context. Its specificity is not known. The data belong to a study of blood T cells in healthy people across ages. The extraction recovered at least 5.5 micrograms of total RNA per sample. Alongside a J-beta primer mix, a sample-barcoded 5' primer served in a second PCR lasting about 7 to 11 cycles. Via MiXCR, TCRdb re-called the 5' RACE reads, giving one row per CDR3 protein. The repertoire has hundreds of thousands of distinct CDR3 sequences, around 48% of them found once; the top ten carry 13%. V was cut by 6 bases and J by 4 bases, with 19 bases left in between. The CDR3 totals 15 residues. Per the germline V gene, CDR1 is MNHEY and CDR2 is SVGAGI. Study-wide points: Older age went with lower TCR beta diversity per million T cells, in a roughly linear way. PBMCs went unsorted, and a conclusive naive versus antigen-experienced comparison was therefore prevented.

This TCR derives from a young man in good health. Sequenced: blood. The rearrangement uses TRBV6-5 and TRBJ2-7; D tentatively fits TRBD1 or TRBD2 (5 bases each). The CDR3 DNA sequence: TGTGCCAGCAGACCCGCCCTGGGGGAAAGGTACGAGCAGTACTTC. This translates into CASRPALGERYEQYF.